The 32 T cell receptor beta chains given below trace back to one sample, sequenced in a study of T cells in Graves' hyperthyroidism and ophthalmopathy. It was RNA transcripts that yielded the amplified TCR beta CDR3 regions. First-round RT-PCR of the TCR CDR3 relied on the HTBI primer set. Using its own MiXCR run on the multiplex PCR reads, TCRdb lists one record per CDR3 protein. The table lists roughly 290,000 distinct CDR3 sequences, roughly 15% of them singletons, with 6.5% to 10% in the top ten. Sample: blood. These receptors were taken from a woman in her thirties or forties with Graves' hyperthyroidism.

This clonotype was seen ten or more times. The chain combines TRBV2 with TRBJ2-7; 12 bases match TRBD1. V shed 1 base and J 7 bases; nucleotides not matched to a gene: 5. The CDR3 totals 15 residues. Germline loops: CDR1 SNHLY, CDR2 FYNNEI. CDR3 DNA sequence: TGTGCCAGCAGTGAAGAGGGACAGGGGGCGGTTGAGCAGTACTTC. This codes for CASSEEGQGAVEQYF.

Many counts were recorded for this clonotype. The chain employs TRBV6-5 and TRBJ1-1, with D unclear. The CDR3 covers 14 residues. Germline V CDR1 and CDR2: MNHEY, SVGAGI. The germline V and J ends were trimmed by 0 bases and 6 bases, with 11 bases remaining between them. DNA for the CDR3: TGTGCCAGCAGTTACTCGAAGGGAAGGTCTGAAGCTTTCTTT. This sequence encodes CASSYSKGRSEAFF.

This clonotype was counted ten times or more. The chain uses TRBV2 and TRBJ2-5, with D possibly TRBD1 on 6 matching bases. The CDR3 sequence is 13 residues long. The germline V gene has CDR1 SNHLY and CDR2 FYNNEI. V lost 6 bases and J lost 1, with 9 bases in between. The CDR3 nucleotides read TGTGCCAGCAGGGGGGCAAGCCAAGAGACCCAGTACTTC. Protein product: CASRGASQETQYF.

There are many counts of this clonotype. Here the CDR3 DNA reads TGTGCCAGCAGTGGCCTAAAGTCACCCCTCCACTTT. Translating it yields CASSGLKSPLHF. This rearrangement joins TRBV6-1 to TRBJ1-6, with D unresolved. Germline V CDR1 and CDR2: MNHNS, SASEGT. V was pared by 4 bases and J by 10 bases, with 8 bases between. The CDR3 consists of 12 residues.

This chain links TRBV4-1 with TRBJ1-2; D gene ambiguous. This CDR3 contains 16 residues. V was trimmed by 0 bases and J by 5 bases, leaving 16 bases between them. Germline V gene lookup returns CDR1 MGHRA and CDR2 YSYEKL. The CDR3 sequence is CASSQDSFSSRYGYTF. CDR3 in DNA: TGCGCCAGCAGCCAAGATTCGTTCAGTTCACGGTATGGCTACACCTTC.

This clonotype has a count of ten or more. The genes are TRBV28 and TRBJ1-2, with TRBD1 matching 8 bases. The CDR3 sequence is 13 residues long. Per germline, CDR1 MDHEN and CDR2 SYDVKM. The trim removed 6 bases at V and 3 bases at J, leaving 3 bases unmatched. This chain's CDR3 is CASSKGQDYGYTF. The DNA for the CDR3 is TGTGCCAGCAGCAAGGGACAGGACTATGGCTACACCTTC.

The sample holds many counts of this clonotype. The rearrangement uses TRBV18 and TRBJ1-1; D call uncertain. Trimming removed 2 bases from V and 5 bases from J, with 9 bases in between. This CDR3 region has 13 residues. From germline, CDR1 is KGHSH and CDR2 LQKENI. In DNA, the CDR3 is TGTGCCAGCTCACCATCCCGAACGACTGAAGCTTTCTTT. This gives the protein CASSPSRTTEAFF.

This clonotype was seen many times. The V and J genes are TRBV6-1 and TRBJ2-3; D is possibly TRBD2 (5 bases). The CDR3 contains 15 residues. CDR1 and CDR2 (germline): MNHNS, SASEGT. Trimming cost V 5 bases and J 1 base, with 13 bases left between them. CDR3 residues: CASSSYMEGTDTQYF. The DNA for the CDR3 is TGTGCCAGCAGTTCCTACATGGAGGGCACAGATACGCAGTATTTT.

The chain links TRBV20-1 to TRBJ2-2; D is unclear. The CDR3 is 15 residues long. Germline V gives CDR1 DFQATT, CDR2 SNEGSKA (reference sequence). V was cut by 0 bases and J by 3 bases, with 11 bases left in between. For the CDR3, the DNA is TGCAGTGCTAGAGATTCAGAAACATACACCGGGGAGCTGTTTTTT. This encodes CSARDSETYTGELFF.

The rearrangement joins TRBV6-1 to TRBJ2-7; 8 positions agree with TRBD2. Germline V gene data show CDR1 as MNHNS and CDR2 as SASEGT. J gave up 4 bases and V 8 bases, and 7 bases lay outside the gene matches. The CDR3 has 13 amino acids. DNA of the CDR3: TGTGCCAGCGGCGGGGGGCAGGGTTACGAGCAGTACTTC. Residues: CASGGGQGYEQYF.

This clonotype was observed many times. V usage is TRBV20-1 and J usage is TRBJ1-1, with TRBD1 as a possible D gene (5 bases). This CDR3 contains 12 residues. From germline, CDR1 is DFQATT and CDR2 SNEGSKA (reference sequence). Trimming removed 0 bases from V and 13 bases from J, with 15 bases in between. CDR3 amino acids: CSARDLEGKIFF. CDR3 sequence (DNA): TGCAGTGCTAGAGATCTGGAGGGGAAGATTTTCTTT.

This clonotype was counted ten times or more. CDR3 nucleotide sequence: TGTGCCAGCAGCTTAGCGTGGACAGGGGGTGGCTACACCTTC. This encodes CASSLAWTGGGYTF. This rearrangement joins TRBV7-2 to TRBJ1-2; TRBD1 matches 10 bases. Germline-derived CDR1 and CDR2 are SGHTA and FQGNSA. Germline trimming cut 0 bases from V and 7 bases from J; bases unmatched to any gene: 2. The CDR3 is 14 residues long. Full variable domain (rest looked up from reference TRBV7-2 and TRBJ1-2): GAGVSQSPSNKVTEKGKDVELRCDPISGHTALYWYRQSLGQGLEFLIYFQGNSAPDKSGLPSDRFSAERTGGSVSTLTIQRTQQEDSAVYLCASSLAWTGGGYTFGSGTRLTVV.

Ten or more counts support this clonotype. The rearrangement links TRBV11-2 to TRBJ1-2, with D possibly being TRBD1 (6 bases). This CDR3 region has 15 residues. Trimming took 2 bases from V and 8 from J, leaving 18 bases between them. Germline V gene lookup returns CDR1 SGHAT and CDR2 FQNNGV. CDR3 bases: TGTGCCAGCAGCTTATTAGTCCAGGGGAAAGGCGGCTACACCTTC. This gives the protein CASSLLVQGKGGYTF.

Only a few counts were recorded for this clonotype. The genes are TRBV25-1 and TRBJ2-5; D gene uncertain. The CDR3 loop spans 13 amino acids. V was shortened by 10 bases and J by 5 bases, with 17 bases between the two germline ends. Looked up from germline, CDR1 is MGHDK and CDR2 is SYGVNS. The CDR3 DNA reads TGTGCCAAAAGCAGGAAGGAGCAGGAGACCCAGTACTTC. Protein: CAKSRKEQETQYF.

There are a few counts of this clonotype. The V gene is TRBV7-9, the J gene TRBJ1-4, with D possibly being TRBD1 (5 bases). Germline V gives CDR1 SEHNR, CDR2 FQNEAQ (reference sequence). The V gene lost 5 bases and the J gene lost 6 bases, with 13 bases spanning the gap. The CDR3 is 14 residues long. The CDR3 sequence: CASSPQGSDEKLFF. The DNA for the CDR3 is TGTGCCAGCAGCCCTCAGGGCAGTGATGAAAAACTGTTTTTT.

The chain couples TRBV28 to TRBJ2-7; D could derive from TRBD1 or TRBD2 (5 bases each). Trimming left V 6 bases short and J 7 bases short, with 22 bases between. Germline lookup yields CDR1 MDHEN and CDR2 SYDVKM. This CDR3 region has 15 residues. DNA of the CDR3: TGTGCCAGCAGCCTAATAAGCACCGGGACGAGGGAGCAGTACTTC. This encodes CASSLISTGTREQYF.

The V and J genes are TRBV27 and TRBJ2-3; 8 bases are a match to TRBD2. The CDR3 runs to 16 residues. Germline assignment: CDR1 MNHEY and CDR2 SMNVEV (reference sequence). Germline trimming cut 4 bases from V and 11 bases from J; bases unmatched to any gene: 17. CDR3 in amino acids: CASSWLLTSGPGRQYF. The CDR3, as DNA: TGTGCCAGCAGTTGGTTGCTAACTAGCGGTCCTGGGAGGCAGTATTTT.

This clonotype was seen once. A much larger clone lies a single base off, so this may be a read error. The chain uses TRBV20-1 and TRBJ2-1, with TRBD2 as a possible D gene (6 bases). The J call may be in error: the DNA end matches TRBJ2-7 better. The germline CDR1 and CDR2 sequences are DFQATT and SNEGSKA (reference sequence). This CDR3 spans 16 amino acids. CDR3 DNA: TGCAGTGCTAGAGACCTCGGGACTCTCCTCTACAATGAGCAGTACTTC. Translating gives CSARDLGTLLYNEQYF.

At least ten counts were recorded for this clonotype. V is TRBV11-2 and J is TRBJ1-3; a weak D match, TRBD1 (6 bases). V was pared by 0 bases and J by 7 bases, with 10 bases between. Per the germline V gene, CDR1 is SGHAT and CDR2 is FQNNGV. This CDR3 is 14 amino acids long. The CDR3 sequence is CASSLEDRPNTIYF. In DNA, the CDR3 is TGTGCCAGCAGCTTAGAAGACAGGCCGAACACCATATATTTT.

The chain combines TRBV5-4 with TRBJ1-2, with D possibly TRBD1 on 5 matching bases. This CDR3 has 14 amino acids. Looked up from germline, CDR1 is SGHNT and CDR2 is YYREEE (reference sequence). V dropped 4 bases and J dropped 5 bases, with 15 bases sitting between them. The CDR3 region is CASSADTYEYGYTF. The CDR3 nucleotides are TGTGCCAGCAGCGCGGACACTTACGAGTATGGCTACACCTTC.

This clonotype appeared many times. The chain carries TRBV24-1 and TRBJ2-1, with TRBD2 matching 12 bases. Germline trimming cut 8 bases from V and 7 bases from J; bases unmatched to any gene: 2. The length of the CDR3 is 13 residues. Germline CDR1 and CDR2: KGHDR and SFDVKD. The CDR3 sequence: CATKLAGGNEQFF. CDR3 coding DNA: TGTGCCACCAAACTAGCGGGAGGAAATGAGCAGTTCTTC.

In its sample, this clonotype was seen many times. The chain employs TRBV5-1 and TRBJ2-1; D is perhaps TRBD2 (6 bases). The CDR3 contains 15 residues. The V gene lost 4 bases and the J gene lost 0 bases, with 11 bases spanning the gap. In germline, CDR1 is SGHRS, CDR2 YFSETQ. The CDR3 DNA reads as TGCGCCAGCAGCGCGGGACTTAGCTCCTACAATGAGCAGTTCTTC. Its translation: CASSAGLSSYNEQFF.

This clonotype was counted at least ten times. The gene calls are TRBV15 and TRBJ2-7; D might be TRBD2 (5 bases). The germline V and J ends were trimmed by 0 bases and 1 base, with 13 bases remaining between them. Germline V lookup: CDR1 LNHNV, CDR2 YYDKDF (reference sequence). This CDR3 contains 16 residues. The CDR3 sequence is CATSRDRASRSYEQYF. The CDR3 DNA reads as TGTGCCACCAGCAGAGATCGCGCTAGCCGATCCTACGAGCAGTACTTC.

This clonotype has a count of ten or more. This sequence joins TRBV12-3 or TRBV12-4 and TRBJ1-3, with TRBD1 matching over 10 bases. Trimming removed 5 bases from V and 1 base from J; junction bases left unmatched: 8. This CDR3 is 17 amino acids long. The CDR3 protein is CASSLRTGGSSGNTIYF. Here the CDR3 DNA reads TGTGCCAGCAGTCTCAGGACAGGGGGTTCTTCTGGAAACACCATATATTTT.

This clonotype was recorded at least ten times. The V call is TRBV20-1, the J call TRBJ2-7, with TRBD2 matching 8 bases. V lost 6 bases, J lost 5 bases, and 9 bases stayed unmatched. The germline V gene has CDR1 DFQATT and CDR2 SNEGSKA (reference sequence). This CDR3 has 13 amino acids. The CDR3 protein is CSAPSGYVDEQYF. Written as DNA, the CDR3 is TGCAGTGCCCCTAGCGGGTACGTGGACGAGCAGTACTTC.

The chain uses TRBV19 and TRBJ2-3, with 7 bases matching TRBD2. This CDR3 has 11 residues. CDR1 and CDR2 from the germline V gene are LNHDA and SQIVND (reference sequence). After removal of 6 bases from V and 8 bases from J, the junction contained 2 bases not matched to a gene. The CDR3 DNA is TGTGCCAGTAGGGCGGGGGTTACGCAGTATTTT. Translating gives CASRAGVTQYF. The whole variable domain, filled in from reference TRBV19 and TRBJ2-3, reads DGGITQSPKYLFRKEGQNVTLSCEQNLNHDAMYWYRQDPGQGLRLIYYSQIVNDFQKGDIAEGYSVSREKKESFPLTVTSAQKNPTAFYLCASRAGVTQYFGPGTRLTVL.

The CDR3 sequence is CASSPTRPGLAGVVYF. DNA of the CDR3: TGTGCCAGCAGTCCTACCAGACCGGGACTAGCGGGAGTTGTGTACTTC. V and J are TRBV6-2 or TRBV6-3 and TRBJ2-5, with 14 bases that match TRBD2. The junction had 15 bases not matched to a gene; V was cut back by 5 bases and J by 13 bases. Germline values: CDR1 MNHEY, CDR2 SVGEGT. The CDR3 extends over 16 amino acids.

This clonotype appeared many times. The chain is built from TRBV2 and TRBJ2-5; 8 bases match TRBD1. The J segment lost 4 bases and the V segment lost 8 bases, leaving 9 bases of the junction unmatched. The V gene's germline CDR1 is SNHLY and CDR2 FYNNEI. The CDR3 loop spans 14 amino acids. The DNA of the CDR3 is TGTGCCAGCCAGAGACAGGGGTCGGGAGAGACCCAGTACTTC. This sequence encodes CASQRQGSGETQYF.

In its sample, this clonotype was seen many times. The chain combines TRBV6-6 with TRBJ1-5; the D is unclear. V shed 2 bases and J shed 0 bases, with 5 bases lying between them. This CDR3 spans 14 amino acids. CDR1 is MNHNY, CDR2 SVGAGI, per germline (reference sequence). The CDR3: CASSYAGSNQPQHF. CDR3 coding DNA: TGTGCCAGCAGTTACGCGGGTAGCAATCAGCCCCAGCATTTT.

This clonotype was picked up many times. The DNA of the CDR3 is TGTGCCAGCAGCCAAGTGGGGACCGTCTCCTACAATGAGCAGTTCTTC. It encodes CASSQVGTVSYNEQFF. The rearrangement links TRBV14 to TRBJ2-1, with D perhaps given as TRBD1 or TRBD2 (5 bases each). The CDR3 has 16 amino acids. The V and J ends lost 1 base and 0 bases respectively, with 10 bases between them. Germline lookup yields CDR1 SGHDN and CDR2 FVKESK.

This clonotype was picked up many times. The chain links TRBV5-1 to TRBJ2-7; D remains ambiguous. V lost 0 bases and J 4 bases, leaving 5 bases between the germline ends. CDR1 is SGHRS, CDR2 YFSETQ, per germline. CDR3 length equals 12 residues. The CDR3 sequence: CASSLESYEQYF. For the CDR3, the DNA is TGCGCCAGCAGCTTGGAAAGTTACGAGCAGTACTTC.

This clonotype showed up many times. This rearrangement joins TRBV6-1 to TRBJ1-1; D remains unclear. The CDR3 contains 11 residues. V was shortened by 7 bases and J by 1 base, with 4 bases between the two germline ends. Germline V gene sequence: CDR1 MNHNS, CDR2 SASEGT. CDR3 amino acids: CASTQNTEAFF. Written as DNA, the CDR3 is TGTGCCAGCACACAGAACACTGAAGCTTTCTTT.